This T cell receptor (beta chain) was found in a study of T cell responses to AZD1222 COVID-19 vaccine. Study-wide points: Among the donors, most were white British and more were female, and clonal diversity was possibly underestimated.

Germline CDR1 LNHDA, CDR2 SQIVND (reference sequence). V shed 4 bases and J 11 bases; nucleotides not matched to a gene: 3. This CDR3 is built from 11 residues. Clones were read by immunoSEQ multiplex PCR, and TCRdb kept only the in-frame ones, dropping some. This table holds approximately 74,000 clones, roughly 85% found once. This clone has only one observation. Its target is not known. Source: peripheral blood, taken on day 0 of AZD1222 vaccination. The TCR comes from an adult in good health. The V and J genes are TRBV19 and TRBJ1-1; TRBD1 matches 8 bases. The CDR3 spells CASSRQGWAFF. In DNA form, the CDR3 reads TGTGCCAGTAGTAGACAGGGGTGGGCTTTCTTT. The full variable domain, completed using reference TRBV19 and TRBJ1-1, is DGGITQSPKYLFRKEGQNVTLSCEQNLNHDAMYWYRQDPGQGLRLIYYSQIVNDFQKGDIAEGYSVSREKKESFPLTVTSAQKNPTAFYLCASSRQGWAFFGQGTRLTVV.